This TCR beta chain stems from a study of T cells in Graves' hyperthyroidism and ophthalmopathy. Findings and caveats of the study: Ophthalmopathy prediction by the model preceded onset by a median approximately 6.1 months.

Germline assignment: CDR1 SGHAT and CDR2 FQNNGV. The V gene lost 10 bases and the J gene lost 5 bases, with 23 bases spanning the gap. The CDR3 runs to 16 residues. RNA transcripts provided the source from which TCR beta CDR3 regions were amplified. Initially, a first-round RT-PCR of the TCR CDR3 employed the HTBI primer set. TCRdb analysed the multiplex PCR reads with MiXCR anew, one entry per CDR3 protein. The sample yields approximately 610,000 distinct CDR3 sequences, roughly 15% seen once. In this sample, this clonotype turned up many times. Antigen unknown. Exclusion criteria comprised uncontrolled infection, other autoimmune disease, pregnancy or lactation. Diagnosis rested on symptoms, serum thyroxine and TRAb, thyroid ultrasound, and orbital computed tomography. PBMCs stemmed from 10 ml fresh peripheral blood.

This TCR was sampled from a woman aged 35 to 49 with Graves' ophthalmopathy. Sample: blood. V and J are TRBV11-2 and TRBJ2-2, with a weak D call TRBD2 (5 bases). For the CDR3, the DNA is TGTGCCACCGACGAAGGGAACCAACCGGGGACCGGGGAGCTGTTTTTT. Encoded protein: CATDEGNQPGTGELFF. Variable domain in full (rest from reference TRBV11-2 and TRBJ2-2): EAGVAQSPRYKIIEKRQSVAFWCNPISGHATLYWYQQILGQGPKLLIQFQNNGVVDDSQLPKDRFSAERLKGVDSTLKIQPAKLEDSAVYLCATDEGNQPGTGELFFGEGSRLTVL.